The 23 T cell receptor beta chains given below trace back to one sample, sequenced in a study of cytomegalovirus exposure and HLA in healthy donors. The study ran its PCR with 60 Vbeta and 13 Jbeta primers. The data were produced by immunoSEQ multiplex PCR, yet TCRdb's version contains in-frame clones alone and is incomplete. This table has around 110,000 clones, around 60% appearing once. The sample comprised PBMCs. These receptors all come from a woman in her 40s in good health and CMV-seropositive.

This clone was seen a few times. The V gene is TRBV7-2, the J gene TRBJ2-5; tentatively, D is TRBD2 (6 bases). Trimming removed 1 base at V and 2 bases at J, with 14 bases between. The CDR3 spans 16 residues. In germline, CDR1 is SGHTA, CDR2 FQGNSA. Written as DNA, the CDR3 is TGTGCCAGCAGCTTAGTCGGTGCGGGATCTCAAGAGACCCAGTACTTC. Its translation: CASSLVGAGSQETQYF.

The chain links TRBV5-6 to TRBJ1-1; weak D call: TRBD1 (5 bases). Between the trimmed V and J ends, which lost 1 base and 11 bases, there was a span of 18 bases. The CDR3 is 14 residues long. Germline V gene data show CDR1 as SGHDT and CDR2 as YYEEEE. This chain's CDR3 is CASSLLKTEEAAFF. The CDR3 DNA follows: TGTGCCAGCAGCTTGTTGAAGACAGAAGAAGCGGCTTTCTTT. Combining the CDR3 with reference TRBV5-6 and TRBJ1-1 gives the whole variable domain DAGVTQSPTHLIKTRGQQVTLRCSPKSGHDTVSWYQQALGQGPQFIFQYYEEEERQRGNFPDRFSGHQFPNYSSELNVNALLLGDSALYLCASSLLKTEEAAFFGQGTRLTVV.

The gene calls are TRBV2 and TRBJ2-5; 10 bases are a match to TRBD2. Germline V gene data show CDR1 as SNHLY and CDR2 as FYNNEI. The CDR3 covers 15 residues. V lost 3 bases, J lost 3 bases, and 4 bases stayed unmatched. CDR3 DNA: TGTGCCAGCAGTGACCGGACTAGCGGTGAAGAGACCCAGTACTTC. It yields the protein CASSDRTSGEETQYF.

The genes are TRBV4-2 and TRBJ2-3; 9 bases match TRBD2. The CDR3 totals 15 residues. Germline lookup yields CDR1 LGHNA and CDR2 YNFKEQ. The junction had 2 bases not matched to a gene; V was cut back by 0 bases and J by 4 bases. The CDR3 nucleotides read TGTGCCAGCAGCCAAGATAGCGGGAGAGCAGATACGCAGTATTTT. Translating it yields CASSQDSGRADTQYF.

J is TRBJ2-7 and V is TRBV16, with TRBD2 matching 9 bases. The CDR3 runs 16 residues. Per the germline V gene, CDR1 is KGHSY and CDR2 is FQNENV. Trimming cost V 1 base and J 3 bases; bases outside gene matches: 7. CDR3 protein: CASSQWSTSGRYEQYF. The CDR3 nucleotides read TGTGCCAGCAGCCAATGGTCTACTAGCGGGCGCTACGAGCAGTACTTC. Full variable domain (remainder filled in from reference TRBV16 and TRBJ2-7): GEEVAQTPKHLVRGEGQKAKLYCAPIKGHSYVFWYQQVLKNEFKFLISFQNENVFDETGMPKERFSAKCLPNSPCSLEIQATKLEDSAVYFCASSQWSTSGRYEQYFGPGTRLTVT.

The gene calls are TRBV9 and TRBJ2-1; 11 positions match TRBD2. Unmatched junction bases numbered 9, after V lost 6 bases and J lost 4 bases. The V gene's germline CDR1 is SGDLS and CDR2 YYNGEE. The CDR3 consists of 16 residues. The DNA of the CDR3 is TGTGCCAGCACCTCTCGGCTAGCGGGAGGTTACAATGAGCAGTTCTTC. Translated: CASTSRLAGGYNEQFF.

The chain couples TRBV5-1 to TRBJ1-1; 11 positions match TRBD1. V shed 0 bases and J 6 bases; nucleotides not matched to a gene: 4. The germline gives CDR1 SGHRS, CDR2 YFSETQ. The CDR3 loop spans 15 amino acids. The chain's CDR3 is CASSLVGTGGSEAFF. Here the CDR3 DNA reads TGCGCCAGCAGCTTGGTTGGGACAGGGGGGTCTGAAGCTTTCTTT.

This clone came up a few times. The rearrangement uses TRBV5-1 and TRBJ2-5; the D gene is possibly TRBD2 (5 bases). The CDR3 has 13 amino acids. The germline CDR1 and CDR2 sequences are SGHRS and YFSETQ. Deletions cut 4 bases from V and 2 bases from J, with 9 bases between. The CDR3 DNA sequence: TGCGCCAGCAGCATCGGGATGCAAGAGACCCAGTACTTC. Its translation: CASSIGMQETQYF.

This clone has only a few counts. The chain recombines TRBV2 with TRBJ1-1; no reliable D call. Trimming stripped 4 bases from V and 0 bases from J, with 6 bases between. The germline V gene has CDR1 SNHLY and CDR2 FYNNEI. The CDR3 length is 13 residues. In nucleotides, the CDR3 is TGTGCCAGCAGTGGGACTGTGAACACTGAAGCTTTCTTT. It is translated as CASSGTVNTEAFF.

The rearrangement joins TRBV6-1 to TRBJ1-1, with no clear D. The CDR3 is 14 amino acids. V dropped 6 bases and J dropped 0 bases, with 11 bases sitting between them. Per the germline V gene, CDR1 is MNHNS and CDR2 is SASEGT. In DNA, the CDR3 is TGTGCCAGCAGGAGAGGTGAGGTGAACACTGAAGCTTTCTTT. Amino acid sequence: CASRRGEVNTEAFF.

The rearrangement joins TRBV11-2 to TRBJ1-2; maybe TRBD1 (5 bases). CDR1 and CDR2 (germline): SGHAT, FQNNGV. Deletions cut 3 bases from V and 4 bases from J, with 15 bases between. The CDR3 has 15 residues. In nucleotides, the CDR3 is TGTGCCAGCAGCTTCCAAGGAGGGGTTCGCTATGGCTACACCTTC. It translates to CASSFQGGVRYGYTF.

CDR3 DNA: TGCGCCAGCAGCCGTTCGGCAATAGAGCGTGAAAAACTGTTTTTT. Protein product: CASSRSAIEREKLFF. V gene TRBV4-1 combines with J gene TRBJ1-4; D is unresolved. This CDR3 is 15 amino acids long. Germline CDR1 is MGHRA and CDR2 is YSYEKL. V lost 4 bases and J 7 bases, leaving 16 bases between the germline ends.

The V call is TRBV14, the J call TRBJ2-7; a possible D gene is TRBD2 (6 bases). The CDR3 is 16 amino acids. In germline, CDR1 is SGHDN, CDR2 FVKESK. The V and J ends lost 4 bases and 6 bases respectively, with 22 bases between them. The CDR3: CASSLRRGSLDAEQYF. The CDR3 DNA sequence: TGTGCCAGCAGCCTGAGGAGGGGTTCCCTAGATGCCGAGCAGTACTTC. The variable domain in full, completed from reference TRBV14 and TRBJ2-7, reads EAGVTQFPSHSVIEKGQTVTLRCDPISGHDNLYWYRRVMGKEIKFLLHFVKESKQDESGMPNNRFLAERTGGTYSTLKVQPAELEDSGVYFCASSLRRGSLDAEQYFGPGTRLTVT.

This sequence joins TRBV19 and TRBJ2-7, with 8 bases identical to TRBD2. V lost 3 bases, J lost 3 bases, and 13 bases stayed unmatched. This CDR3 contains 17 residues. CDR1 and CDR2 (germline): LNHDA, SQIVND (reference sequence). CDR3 loop: CASSIFFGGSGSYEQYF. CDR3 bases: TGTGCCAGTAGTATTTTCTTCGGAGGAAGCGGGAGCTACGAGCAGTACTTC.

The chain is built from TRBV7-3 and TRBJ2-2; 10 bases map to TRBD2. V lost 5 bases, J lost 4 bases, and 10 bases stayed unmatched. The CDR3 is 17 residues long. The germline gives CDR1 SGHTA, CDR2 FQGTGA. The CDR3 sequence: CASSSPLAGDFTGELFF. DNA for the CDR3: TGTGCCAGCAGCAGCCCGCTAGCGGGAGACTTCACCGGGGAGCTGTTTTTT.

The chain uses TRBV12-5 and TRBJ2-7, with 13 positions matching TRBD2. With V trimmed by 4 bases and J by 4 bases, 7 bases remained unmatched. The CDR3 extends over 16 amino acids. CDR1 LGHNT and CDR2 FRNRAP come from the germline V gene. This chain's CDR3 is CASGWGLAGFGYEQYF. The CDR3 region has the DNA TGTGCTAGTGGTTGGGGACTAGCGGGATTCGGTTACGAGCAGTACTTC.

The rearrangement uses TRBV5-5 and TRBJ2-2; D remains ambiguous. The ends were cut back, 1 base at V and 4 bases at J, with 8 bases in the middle. This CDR3 is 14 amino acids long. Germline values: CDR1 SGHKS, CDR2 YYEKEE (reference sequence). DNA for the CDR3: TGTGCCAGCAGCTTGACGGGTATCACCGGGGAGCTGTTTTTT. Its translation: CASSLTGITGELFF. Looking up the rest from reference TRBV5-5 and TRBJ2-2 gives the full variable domain: DAGVTQSPTHLIKTRGQQVTLRCSPISGHKSVSWYQQVLGQGPQFIFQYYEKEERGRGNFPDRFSARQFPNYSSELNVNALLLGDSALYLCASSLTGITGELFFGEGSRLTVL.

V gene TRBV7-2 combines with J gene TRBJ1-2; 8 bases agree with TRBD1. The V segment lost 5 bases and the J segment 8 bases; nucleotides outside the gene matches: 16. CDR3 length equals 16 residues. Germline lookup yields CDR1 SGHTA and CDR2 FQGNSA. CDR3 residues: CASSLPPWTGRRGYTF. CDR3 coding DNA: TGTGCCAGCAGCCTACCTCCCTGGACAGGGAGGCGCGGCTACACCTTC. Full variable domain (rest looked up from reference TRBV7-2 and TRBJ1-2): GAGVSQSPSNKVTEKGKDVELRCDPISGHTALYWYRQSLGQGLEFLIYFQGNSAPDKSGLPSDRFSAERTGGSVSTLTIQRTQQEDSAVYLCASSLPPWTGRRGYTFGSGTRLTVV.

The chain uses TRBV6-1 and TRBJ2-7; 7 positions match TRBD1. The CDR3 has 15 amino acids. V lost 3 bases and J lost 0; bases outside the gene matches: 5. The germline CDR1 and CDR2 sequences are MNHNS and SASEGT. Here the CDR3 DNA reads TGTGCCAGCAGTGACGTGGACAGGAGCTCCTACGAGCAGTACTTC. It yields the protein CASSDVDRSSYEQYF.

The chain links TRBV5-6 to TRBJ1-5, with D maybe TRBD1 (6 bases). V lost 3 bases and J lost 5, with 15 bases in between. This CDR3 has 15 amino acids. Germline V gene lookup returns CDR1 SGHDT and CDR2 YYEEEE. The CDR3 DNA is TGTGCCAGCAGCTCCCACCGGACAGAAGATCAGCCCCAGCATTTT. The encoded protein is CASSSHRTEDQPQHF.

This clone occurred a few times. The chain recombines TRBV23-1 with TRBJ2-7; D remains unclear. TRBV23-1 is an open reading frame whose function is uncertain. Trimming took 6 bases from V and 0 from J, leaving 12 bases between them. The CDR3 runs 14 residues. DNA for the CDR3: TGCGCCAGCAGATGCACCGAACTCTCCTACGAGCAGTACTTC. Translating it yields CASRCTELSYEQYF.

The chain uses TRBV6-5 and TRBJ2-3, with D possibly being TRBD1 (5 bases). In germline, CDR1 is MNHEY, CDR2 SVGAGI. The CDR3 contains 14 residues. Deletions cut 6 bases from V and 4 bases from J, with 14 bases between. The CDR3 DNA reads as TGTGCCAGCAGCTCCTCCGCAGGGTCAGATACGCAGTATTTT. Translating it yields CASSSSAGSDTQYF.

V usage is TRBV4-3 and J usage is TRBJ1-2, with 10 nucleotides matching TRBD1. Trimming cost V 3 bases and J 7 bases; bases outside gene matches: 8. The CDR3 length is 15 residues. CDR1 and CDR2 (germline): LGHNA, YSLEER. The CDR3 DNA reads TGCGCCAGCAGCCAGATCGGACAGGGGGAAGTTGGCTACACCTTC. It is translated as CASSQIGQGEVGYTF.